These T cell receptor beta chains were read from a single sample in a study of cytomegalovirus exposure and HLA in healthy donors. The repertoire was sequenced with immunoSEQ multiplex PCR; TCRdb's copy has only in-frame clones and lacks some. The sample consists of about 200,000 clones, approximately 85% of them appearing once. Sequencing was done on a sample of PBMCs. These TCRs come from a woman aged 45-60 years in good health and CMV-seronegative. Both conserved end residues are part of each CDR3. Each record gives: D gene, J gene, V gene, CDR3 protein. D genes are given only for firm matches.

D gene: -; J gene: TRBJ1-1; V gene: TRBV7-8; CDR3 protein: CASSPPSQGGGTEAFF
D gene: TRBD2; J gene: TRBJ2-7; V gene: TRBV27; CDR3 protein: CASRIGGGEQYF
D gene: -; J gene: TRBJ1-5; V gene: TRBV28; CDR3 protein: CASSFYRDSNQPQHF
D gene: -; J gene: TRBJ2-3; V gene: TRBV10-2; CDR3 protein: CASTPGHLGDTQYF
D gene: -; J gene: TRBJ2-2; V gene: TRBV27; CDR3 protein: CASSEHGTGELFF
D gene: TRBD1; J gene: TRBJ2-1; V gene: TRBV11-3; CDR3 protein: CASSLGQGAGNEQFF
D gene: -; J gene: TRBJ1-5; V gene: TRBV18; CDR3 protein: CASSPLGQSNQPQHF
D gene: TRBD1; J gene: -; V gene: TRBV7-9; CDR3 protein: CASSSSWDSLYEQYF
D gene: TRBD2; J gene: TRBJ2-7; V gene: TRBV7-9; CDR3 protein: CASRPSGSSPYEQYF
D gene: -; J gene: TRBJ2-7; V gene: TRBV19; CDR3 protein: CASSMVGRRPTSSYEQYF
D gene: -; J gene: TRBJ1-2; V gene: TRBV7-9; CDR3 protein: CASSSIPKGPLGYGYTF
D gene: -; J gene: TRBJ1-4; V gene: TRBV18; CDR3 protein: CASSAGARNEKLFF
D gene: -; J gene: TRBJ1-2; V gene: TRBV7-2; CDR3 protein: CASSLGNWGGYTF
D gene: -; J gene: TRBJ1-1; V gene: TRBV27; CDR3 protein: CASSLSVGWGPMNTEAFF
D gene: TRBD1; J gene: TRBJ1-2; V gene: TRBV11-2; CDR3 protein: CASSLSPDRVNGYTF
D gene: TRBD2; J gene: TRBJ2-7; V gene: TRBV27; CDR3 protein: CASSLVAGASYEQYF
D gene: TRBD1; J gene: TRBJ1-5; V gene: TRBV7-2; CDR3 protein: CASSRTGGVNQPQHF
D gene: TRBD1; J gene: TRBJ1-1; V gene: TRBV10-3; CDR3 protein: CAISRQGAENTEAFF
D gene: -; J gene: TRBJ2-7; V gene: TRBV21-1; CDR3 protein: CASSAGTSDFYEQYF
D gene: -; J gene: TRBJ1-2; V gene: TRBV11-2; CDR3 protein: CASSRQVNYGYTF
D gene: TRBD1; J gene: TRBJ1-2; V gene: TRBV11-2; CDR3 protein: CASSHLTGSGGYTF
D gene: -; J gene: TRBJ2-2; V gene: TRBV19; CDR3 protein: CASRTTAGLRNTGELFF
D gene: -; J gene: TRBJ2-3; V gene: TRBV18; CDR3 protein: CASSPLSGVSTDTQYF
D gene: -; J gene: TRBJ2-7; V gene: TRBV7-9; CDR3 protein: CASSLQGRTYEQYF
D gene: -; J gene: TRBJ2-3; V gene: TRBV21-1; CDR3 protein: CASSPRLAGGDSVGTDTQYF
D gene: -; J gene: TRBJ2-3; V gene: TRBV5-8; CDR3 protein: CASSPWSRALDTTQYF
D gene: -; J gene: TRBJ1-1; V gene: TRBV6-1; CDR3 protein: CASRVTYSSEAFF
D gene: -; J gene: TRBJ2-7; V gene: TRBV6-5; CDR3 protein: CASSATDRRSYEQYF